This T cell receptor beta chain was observed in a study of CD8+ T cells in alopecia areata. At the level of the study: Each of the treated patients was given oral tofacitinib, 5 to 10 mg twice daily, for moderate-to-severe alopecia areata. Findings and limits, study-wide: Numerous clones, expanded in lesions, remained in scalp and blood during tofacitinib.

In germline, CDR1 is GTSNPN, CDR2 SVGIG (reference sequence). V shed 4 bases and J shed 1 base, with 10 bases lying between them. There are 13 residues in the CDR3. It was cDNA, reverse transcribed from extracted RNA, that served as the sequencing template. TCRdb's copy holds only in-frame clones and misses some; the assay was immunoSEQ multiplex PCR. The repertoire holds approximately 180,000 clones, just under 65% seen once, with 1.3% in the top ten. Treatment: oral pan-JAK inhibitor, 5-10 mg twice daily. From alopecia areata patients, lesional scalp punch biopsies and peripheral blood were collected. As to this clone: Its antigen is undetermined.

The TCR was taken from a human donor with alopecia areata. The genes are TRBV30 and TRBJ1-1; D is undetermined. This specimen was CD4+ T cells sorted from blood, taken at week 49, from a patient treated with tofacitinib. CDR3 region: CAWITRRNTEAFF. CDR3 DNA sequence: TGTGCCTGGATCACGCGGAGGAACACTGAAGCTTTCTTT.